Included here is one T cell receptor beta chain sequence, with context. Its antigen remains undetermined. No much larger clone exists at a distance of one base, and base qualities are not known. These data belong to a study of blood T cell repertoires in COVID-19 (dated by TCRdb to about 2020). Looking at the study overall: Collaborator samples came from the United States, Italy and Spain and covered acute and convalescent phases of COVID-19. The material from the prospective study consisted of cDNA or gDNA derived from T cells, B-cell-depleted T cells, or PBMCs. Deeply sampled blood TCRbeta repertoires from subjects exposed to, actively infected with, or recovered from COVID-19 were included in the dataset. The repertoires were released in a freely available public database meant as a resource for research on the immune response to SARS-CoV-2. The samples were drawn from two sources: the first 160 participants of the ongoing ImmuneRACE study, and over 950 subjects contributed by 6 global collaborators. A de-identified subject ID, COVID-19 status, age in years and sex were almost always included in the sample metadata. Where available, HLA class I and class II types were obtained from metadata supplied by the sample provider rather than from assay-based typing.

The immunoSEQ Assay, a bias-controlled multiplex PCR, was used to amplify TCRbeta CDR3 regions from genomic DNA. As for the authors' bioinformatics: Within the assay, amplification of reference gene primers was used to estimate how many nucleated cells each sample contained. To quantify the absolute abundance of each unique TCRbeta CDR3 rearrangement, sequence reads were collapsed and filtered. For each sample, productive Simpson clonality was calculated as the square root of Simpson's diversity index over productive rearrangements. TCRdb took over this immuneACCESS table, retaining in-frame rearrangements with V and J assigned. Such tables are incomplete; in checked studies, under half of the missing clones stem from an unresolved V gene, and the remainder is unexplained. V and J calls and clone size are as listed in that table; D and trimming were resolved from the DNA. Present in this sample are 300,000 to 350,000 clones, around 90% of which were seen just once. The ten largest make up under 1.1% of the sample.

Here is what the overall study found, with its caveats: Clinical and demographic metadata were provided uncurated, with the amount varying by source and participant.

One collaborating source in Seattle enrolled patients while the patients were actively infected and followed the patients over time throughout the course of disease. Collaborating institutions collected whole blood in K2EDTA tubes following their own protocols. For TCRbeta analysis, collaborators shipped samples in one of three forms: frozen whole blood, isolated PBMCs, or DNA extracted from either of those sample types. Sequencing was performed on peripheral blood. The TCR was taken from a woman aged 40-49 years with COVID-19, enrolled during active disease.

The encoded CDR3 is CASTQDREGGQYF. The DNA sequence follows: TGTGCCAGCACCCAGGACAGAGAAGGAGGTCAGTACTTC. The receptor chain draws on TRBV12-3 or TRBV12-4 and TRBJ2-7; possibly the D gene is TRBD1, per 6 matching bases. There are 13 amino acids in the CDR3, from cysteine to phenylalanine inclusive. The kept DNA is CDR3 alone, 39 bases in frame from the first base. Between the V and J ends, shortened by 7 bases and 10 bases respectively, the junction contains 20 bases.